These 26 T cell receptor beta chains originate from one sample sequenced in a study of PD-1 blockade in mismatch repair-deficient tumors. The method was immunoSEQ multiplex PCR; TCRdb's version includes in-frame clones alone and lacks a portion of them. The sample carries over 15,000 clones, roughly 84% recorded once. Sequencing was performed on PBMCs, taken 4 weeks after starting pembrolizumab. All receptors derive from an adult with mismatch repair-deficient cancer.

The CDR3 DNA is TGTGCCAGCAGTTTTTCCGGGACACCCTACGAGCAGTACTTC. Its translation: CASSFSGTPYEQYF. The gene calls are TRBV28 and TRBJ2-5, with a possible D match to TRBD1 (6 bases). The J call is in doubt because the DNA end fits TRBJ2-7 better. The CDR3 is made up of 14 amino acids. Germline CDR1 is MDHEN and CDR2 is SYDVKM.

V is TRBV28 and J is TRBJ1-2, with D possibly TRBD1 on 6 matching bases. The ends were cut back, 3 bases at V and 4 bases at J, with 12 bases in the middle. Per germline, CDR1 MDHEN and CDR2 SYDVKM. This CDR3 comprises 14 residues. The CDR3 here is CASSFGGRLYGYTF. The CDR3 DNA reads TGTGCCAGCAGTTTTGGGGGCAGGCTCTATGGCTACACCTTC.

The chain combines TRBV4-2 with TRBJ2-3, with D uncertain. The germline V gene has CDR1 LGHNA and CDR2 YNFKEQ. This CDR3 comprises 12 residues. Trimming left V 4 bases short and J 6 bases short, with 8 bases between. The CDR3, as DNA: TGTGCCAGCAGCCTCCGGTTGGATACGCAGTATTTT. It codes for CASSLRLDTQYF.

This CDR3 is CASSAMTGLPQHF. CDR3 sequence (DNA): TGTGCCAGCAGCGCAATGACAGGCCTGCCCCAGCATTTT. V gene TRBV28 combines with J gene TRBJ1-5, with D possibly being TRBD1 (6 bases). The length of the CDR3 is 13 residues. V shed 6 bases and J shed 9 bases, with 15 bases lying between them. CDR1 and CDR2 (germline): MDHEN, SYDVKM.

V is TRBV9 and J is TRBJ1-1; D may be TRBD1 (6 bases). This CDR3 comprises 13 residues. V lost 4 bases and J 0 bases, leaving 7 bases between the germline ends. Germline CDR1 is SGDLS and CDR2 is YYNGEE. The CDR3 reads CASSQGMNTEAFF. The CDR3, as DNA: TGTGCCAGCAGCCAGGGGATGAACACTGAAGCTTTCTTT. Variable domain in full (rest from reference TRBV9 and TRBJ1-1): DSGVTQTPKHLITATGQRVTLRCSPRSGDLSVYWYQQSLDQGLQFLIQYYNGEERAKGNILERFSAQQFPDLHSELNLSSLELGDSALYFCASSQGMNTEAFFGQGTRLTVV.

The chain has TRBV18 and TRBJ1-3, with 9 nucleotides matching TRBD1. The germline V gene encodes CDR1 KGHSH and CDR2 LQKENI. This CDR3 is built from 15 residues. The junction had 10 bases not matched to a gene; V was cut back by 6 bases and J by 7 bases. The CDR3 DNA is TGTGCCAGCTCCCCCGGGACAGGGTCAAGGAACACCATATATTTT. This gives the protein CASSPGTGSRNTIYF.

The J gene is TRBJ1-6, the V gene TRBV30; 11 positions match TRBD1. The germline V gene has CDR1 GTSNPN and CDR2 SVGIG (reference sequence). The CDR3 spans 16 residues. The ends lost 3 bases at V and 8 bases at J; junction bases unmatched: 9. The CDR3 DNA reads as TGTGCCTGGAGCGTCCCGGGACAGGGGGTGGATTCACCCCTCCACTTT. The encoded protein is CAWSVPGQGVDSPLHF.

This clone occurred a few times. This chain uses TRBV28 with TRBJ2-7; D is possibly TRBD2 (5 bases). The CDR3 has 14 amino acids. The V gene lost 3 bases and the J gene lost 4 bases, with 13 bases spanning the gap. The V gene's germline CDR1 is MDHEN and CDR2 SYDVKM. CDR3 residues: CASSLVAQTYEQYF. The CDR3 DNA follows: TGTGCCAGCAGTTTGGTAGCGCAAACTTACGAGCAGTACTTC.

J is TRBJ1-4 and V is TRBV19, with D tentatively TRBD1 (5 bases). Per germline, CDR1 LNHDA and CDR2 SQIVND (reference sequence). V was trimmed by 7 bases and J by 7 bases, leaving 13 bases between them. The CDR3 is made up of 13 amino acids. The CDR3 reads CASNAGSSEKLFF. The CDR3 DNA sequence: TGTGCCAGTAATGCAGGGTCGTCTGAAAAACTGTTTTTT.

This sequence joins TRBV2 and TRBJ1-2; 7 bases fit TRBD1. The V segment lost 7 bases and the J segment 2 bases; nucleotides outside the gene matches: 4. The CDR3 is made up of 13 amino acids. Germline V gene lookup returns CDR1 SNHLY and CDR2 FYNNEI. Written as DNA, the CDR3 is TGTGCCAGCAAACGGGACAGCAACTATGGCTACACCTTC. It translates to CASKRDSNYGYTF.

The V call is TRBV9, the J call TRBJ2-7; 9 bases are shared with TRBD1. V shed 2 bases and J 5 bases; nucleotides not matched to a gene: 11. The CDR3 contains 16 residues. Germline CDR1 reads SGDLS; CDR2 reads YYNGEE. The CDR3 nucleotides read TGTGCCAGCAGCGTGGCGGGACAGGGTCCCTTCGACGAGCAGTACTTC. Amino acids: CASSVAGQGPFDEQYF.

The chain joins TRBV19 to TRBJ1-5; D ambiguous. Germline values: CDR1 LNHDA, CDR2 SQIVND (reference sequence). The CDR3 totals 12 residues. The V gene lost 5 bases and the J gene lost 0 bases, with 2 bases spanning the gap. CDR3 in amino acids: CASSYSNQPQHF. The CDR3 DNA reads as TGTGCCAGTAGTTATAGCAATCAGCCCCAGCATTTT.

The chain couples TRBV7-9 to TRBJ2-1, with a weak D call TRBD2 (5 bases). Germline CDR1 reads SEHNR; CDR2 reads FQNEAQ (reference sequence). V lost 1 base and J lost 0, with 7 bases in between. The CDR3 extends over 15 amino acids. In nucleotides, the CDR3 is TGTGCCAGCAGCTTAGTCGGACTCTCCTACAATGAGCAGTTCTTC. Translated, it gives CASSLVGLSYNEQFF.

This rearrangement joins TRBV7-3 to TRBJ1-1; TRBD1 might be the D (6 bases). In germline, CDR1 is SGHTA, CDR2 FQGTGA. The CDR3 has 15 amino acids. V was pared by 5 bases and J by 1 base, with 14 bases between. The CDR3 sequence is CASSRQDSPNTEAFF. CDR3 nucleotides: TGTGCCAGCAGCCGTCAGGACAGCCCGAACACTGAAGCTTTCTTT.

The CDR3 sequence is CASSRQGSSYNEQFF. CDR3 bases: TGTGCCAGCAGTCGTCAGGGGAGCTCCTACAATGAGCAGTTCTTC. The chain combines TRBV7-3 with TRBJ2-1, with D perhaps matching TRBD1 (6 bases). V lost 6 bases, J lost 0 bases, and 12 bases lay in between. CDR1 and CDR2 (germline): SGHTA, FQGTGA. CDR3 length: 15 residues.

The genes are TRBV6-1 and TRBJ2-5, with D perhaps TRBD2 (5 bases). Germline V lookup: CDR1 MNHNS, CDR2 SASEGT. The CDR3 contains 14 residues. V lost 10 bases and J lost 7, with 22 bases in between. In DNA form, the CDR3 reads TGTGCCACCATGGTCCAGGCGGCGGGCGGGACCCAGTACTTC. Translating gives CATMVQAAGGTQYF.

This clone was counted only a few times. This rearrangement joins TRBV2 to TRBJ1-2; D unresolved. V lost 1 base to trimming and J lost 0 bases, with 6 bases between them. The V gene's germline CDR1 is SNHLY and CDR2 FYNNEI. The CDR3 contains 14 residues. The CDR3 DNA sequence: TGTGCCAGCAGTGAAGACGGTTCTAACTATGGCTACACCTTC. It translates to CASSEDGSNYGYTF.

This chain links TRBV5-4 with TRBJ1-6, with unresolved D. This CDR3 is built from 14 residues. V dropped 0 bases and J dropped 7 bases, with 8 bases sitting between them. CDR1 is SGHNT and CDR2 is YYREEE in the germline V gene (reference sequence). CDR3 DNA: TGTGCCAGCAGCTTGGGATTCGGGAATTCACCCCTCCACTTT. Translated, it gives CASSLGFGNSPLHF.

This chain joins TRBV10-3 and TRBJ2-2; 7 positions match TRBD2. The germline gives CDR1 ENHRY, CDR2 SYGVKD. V lost 0 bases to trimming and J lost 6 bases; unmatched junction nucleotides: 4. The CDR3 length is 15 residues. The CDR3 DNA follows: TGTGCCATCAGTGAGTCGACTAGCAAGCCCGGGGAGCTGTTTTTT. This sequence encodes CAISESTSKPGELFF.

The chain recombines TRBV28 with TRBJ2-4, with D unclear. CDR3 length: 11 amino acids. Trimming left V 3 bases short and J 8 bases short, with 5 bases between. Germline V gene sequence: CDR1 MDHEN, CDR2 SYDVKM. The CDR3 reads CASSFVDIQYF. CDR3 bases: TGTGCCAGCAGTTTTGTCGACATTCAGTACTTC.

The chain is built from TRBV9 and TRBJ2-1; 9 nucleotides align to TRBD2. The germline V gene has CDR1 SGDLS and CDR2 YYNGEE. The CDR3 totals 14 residues. V gave up 5 bases and J gave up 8 bases; unmatched junction bases: 8. DNA of the CDR3: TGTGCCAGCAGTGCGGGAGGGGAGGTCTATGAGCAGTTCTTC. Amino acids: CASSAGGEVYEQFF.

The V call is TRBV19, the J call TRBJ1-2, with TRBD1 identical over 9 bases. The CDR3 totals 16 residues. From germline, CDR1 is LNHDA and CDR2 SQIVND (reference sequence). With V trimmed by 3 bases and J by 8 bases, 13 bases remained unmatched. The CDR3 here is CASSMVRTGARGGYTF. CDR3 bases: TGTGCCAGTAGTATGGTCCGGACAGGGGCAAGAGGCGGCTACACCTTC.

The table lists this clone with a few counts. The chain carries TRBV9 and TRBJ1-5; 7 bases are shared with TRBD1. This CDR3 is built from 14 residues. V shed 4 bases and J 5 bases; nucleotides not matched to a gene: 6. Germline V gene sequence: CDR1 SGDLS, CDR2 YYNGEE. The CDR3 loop reads CASSRQGGDQPQHF. The CDR3, as DNA: TGTGCCAGCAGCCGACAGGGTGGGGATCAGCCCCAGCATTTT.

Note on this clone: Other DNA sequences in the same sample also yield this CDR3. V and J are TRBV5-1 and TRBJ2-3; 10 bases agree with TRBD2. This CDR3 region has 15 residues. Per the germline V gene, CDR1 is SGHRS and CDR2 is YFSETQ. V trimming: 4 bases; J trimming: 2 bases; junction bases outside the gene matches: 4. The CDR3 region has the DNA TGCGCCAGCAGCGGCGGGACTAGCGACACAGATACGCAGTATTTT. Its protein product is CASSGGTSDTDTQYF. Full variable domain (outside the CDR3, taken from reference TRBV5-1 and TRBJ2-3): KAGVTQTPRYLIKTRGQQVTLSCSPISGHRSVSWYQQTPGQGLQFLFEYFSETQRNKGNFPGRFSGRQFSNSRSEMNVSTLELGDSALYLCASSGGTSDTDTQYFGPGTRLTVL.

Here the CDR3 reads CASSYSTSGSYNEQFF. The CDR3 DNA reads as TGTGCCAGCAGTTACTCGACTAGCGGCTCCTACAATGAGCAGTTCTTC. The chain is built from TRBV6-5 and TRBJ2-1; TRBD2 aligns across 9 bases. The germline V gene has CDR1 MNHEY and CDR2 SVGAGI. The CDR3 contains 16 residues. J gave up 0 bases and V 0 bases, and 0 bases lay outside the gene matches.

This clone was detected once. This chain joins TRBV4-1 and TRBJ1-4; TRBD1 aligns across 7 bases. The CDR3 is 16 residues long. The J segment lost 8 bases and the V segment lost 1 base, leaving 10 bases of the junction unmatched. Germline CDR1 reads MGHRA; CDR2 reads YSYEKL. CDR3 in amino acids: CASSQVHDRVREKLFF. The CDR3, as DNA: TGCGCCAGCAGCCAAGTTCACGACAGGGTCCGGGAAAAACTGTTTTTT.